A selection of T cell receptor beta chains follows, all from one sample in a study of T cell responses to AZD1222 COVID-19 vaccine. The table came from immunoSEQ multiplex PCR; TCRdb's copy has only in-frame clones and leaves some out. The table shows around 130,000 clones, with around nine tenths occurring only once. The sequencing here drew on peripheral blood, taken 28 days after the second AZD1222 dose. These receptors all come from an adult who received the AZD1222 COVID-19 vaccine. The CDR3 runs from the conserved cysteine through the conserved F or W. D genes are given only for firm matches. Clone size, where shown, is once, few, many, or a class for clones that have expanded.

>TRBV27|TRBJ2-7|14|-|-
TGTGCCAGCAGCCCACACGGGGCATCCTACGAGCAGTACTTC
CASSPHGASYEQYF
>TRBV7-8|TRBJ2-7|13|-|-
TGTGCCAGCAGCCCCGGCCCTGGGGGCGAGCAGTACTTC
CASSPGPGGEQYF
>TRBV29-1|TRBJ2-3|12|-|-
TGCAGCGTTGTAGAGTCTGCTAGAACGCAGTATTTT
CSVVESARTQYF
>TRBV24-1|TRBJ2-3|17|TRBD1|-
TGTGCCACCAGTGATTTGCCAAGGGACAGGGACACAGATACGCAGTATTTT
CATSDLPRDRDTDTQYF
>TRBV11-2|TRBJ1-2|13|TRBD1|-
TGTGCCAGCAGCCCCATGGACAGGGTCGGCTACACCTTC
CASSPMDRVGYTF
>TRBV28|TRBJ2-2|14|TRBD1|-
TGTGCCAGCGATAGGCAGGACAGGGCGAGGGAGCTGTTTTTT
CASDRQDRARELFF
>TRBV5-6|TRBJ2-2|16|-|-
TGTGCCAGCAGCTTGGGCCAGGGCGGTTACGCCGGGGAGCTGTTTTTT
CASSLGQGGYAGELFF
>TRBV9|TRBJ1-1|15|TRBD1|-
TGTGCCAGCAGCCCCTGGACAGGCCAGAACACTGAAGCTTTCTTT
CASSPWTGQNTEAFF
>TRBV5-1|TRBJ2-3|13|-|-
TGCGCCAGCAGCTTGAGGGGAATAGATACGCAGTATTTT
CASSLRGIDTQYF
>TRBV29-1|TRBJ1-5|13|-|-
TGCAGCGTTGTCGGGGGGAGCAATCAGCCCCAGCATTTT
CSVVGGSNQPQHF
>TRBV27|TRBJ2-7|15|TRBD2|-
TGTGCCAGCAGTTTCCGGCGGGAGCCGACCTACGAGCAGTACTTC
CASSFRREPTYEQYF
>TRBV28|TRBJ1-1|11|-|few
TGTGCCAGCAGTTTAGAAACTGAAGCTTTCTTT
CASSLETEAFF
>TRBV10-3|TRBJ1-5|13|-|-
TGTGCCATCAGTGAGACGGTCAATCAGCCCCAGCATTTT
CAISETVNQPQHF
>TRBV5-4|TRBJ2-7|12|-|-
TGTGCCAGCAGCTTCGACGCCTACGAGCAGTACTTC
CASSFDAYEQYF
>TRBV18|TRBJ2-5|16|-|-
TGTGCCAGCTCACCGAAGTCCTACCTGACACAAGAGACCCAGTACTTC
CASSPKSYLTQETQYF
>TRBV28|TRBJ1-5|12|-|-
TGTGCCAGCCAAGACAGTAATCAGCCCCAGCATTTT
CASQDSNQPQHF
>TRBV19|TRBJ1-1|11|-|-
TGTGCCAGTAGTGGCAGGGGCGAAGCTTTCTTT
CASSGRGEAFF
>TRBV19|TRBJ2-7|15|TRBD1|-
TGTGCCAGTAGTATGCCTACAGGGGGATCCTACGAGCAGTACTTC
CASSMPTGGSYEQYF
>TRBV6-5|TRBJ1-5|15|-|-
TGTGCCAGCAGTTACCCGGGGGGCGCGGTTCAGCCCCAGCATTTT
CASSYPGGAVQPQHF
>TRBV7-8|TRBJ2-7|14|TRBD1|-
TGTGCCAGCAGCTGGGACAGGGGGCCCTACGAGCAGTACTTC
CASSWDRGPYEQYF
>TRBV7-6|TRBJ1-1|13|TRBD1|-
TGTGCCAGCAGCTTAGCTCGGGACAGGGGAGCTTTCTTT
CASSLARDRGAFF
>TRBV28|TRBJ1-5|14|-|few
TGTGCCAGCAGGTCGGGGGCTACCAATCAGCCCCAGCATTTT
CASRSGATNQPQHF
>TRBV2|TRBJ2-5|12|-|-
TGTGCCAGCAGTGATAGAGGGGAGACCCAGTACTTC
CASSDRGETQYF
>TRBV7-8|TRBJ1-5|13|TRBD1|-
TGTGCCAGCAGCTCTGACAGGGGTCAGCCCCAGCATTTT
CASSSDRGQPQHF
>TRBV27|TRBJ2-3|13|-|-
TGTGCCAGCAGGTCCAGCGGCACAGATACGCAGTATTTT
CASRSSGTDTQYF
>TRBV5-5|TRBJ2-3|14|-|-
TGTGCCAGCAGCCCCCCACTTGCGCCAGATACGCAGTATTTT
CASSPPLAPDTQYF
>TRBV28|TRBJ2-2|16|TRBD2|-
TGTGCCAGCAGCTTATCACTAGCGGGAGGGCACGGGGAGCTGTTTTTT
CASSLSLAGGHGELFF
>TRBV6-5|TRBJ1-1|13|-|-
TGTGCCAGCAGTCGAACAGGGAGTGGGCCGGCTTTCTTT
CASSRTGSGPAFF
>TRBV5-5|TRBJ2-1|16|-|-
TGTGCCAGCAGCTCGACAGCGGGCAAAGCTATGCGGGAGCAGTTCTTC
CASSSTAGKAMREQFF
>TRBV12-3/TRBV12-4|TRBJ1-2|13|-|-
TGTGCCAGCAGTTCGGGAACAGAGTATGGCTACACCTTC
CASSSGTEYGYTF
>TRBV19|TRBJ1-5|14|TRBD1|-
TGTGCCAGTAGTATACGACAGGGGAATCAGCCCCAGCATTTT
CASSIRQGNQPQHF
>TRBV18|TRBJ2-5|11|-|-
TGTGCCAGCTCACCGCAAGAGACCCAGTACTTC
CASSPQETQYF
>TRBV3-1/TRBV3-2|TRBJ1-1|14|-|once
TGTGCCAGCAGCCAAGATAGTCCGGGCACTGAAGCTTTCTTT
CASSQDSPGTEAFF
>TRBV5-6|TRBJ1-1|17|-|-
TGTGCCAGCAGCCGTTATCGGGTCTCGAGCCTGAACACTGAAGCTTTCTTT
CASSRYRVSSLNTEAFF
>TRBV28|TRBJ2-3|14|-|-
TGTGCCAGCAGTCCAGGACAGCTCACAGATACGCAGTATTTT
CASSPGQLTDTQYF
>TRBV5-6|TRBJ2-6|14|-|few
TGTGCCAGCCGCGAGGGGGCTGGGGCCAACGTCCTGACTTTC
CASREGAGANVLTF
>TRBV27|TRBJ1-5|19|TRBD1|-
TGTGCCAGCAGTTCACGAAAACAGGGGGGTGGAAGGAGCAATCAGCCCCAGCATTTT
CASSSRKQGGGRSNQPQHF
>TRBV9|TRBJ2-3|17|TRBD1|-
TGTGCCAGCAGCGTAGAAGGGACAGGGATAGGGGCAGATACGCAGTATTTT
CASSVEGTGIGADTQYF
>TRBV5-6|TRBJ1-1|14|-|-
TGTGCCAGCAGGGGAGTGGGACGGAACACTGAAGCTTTCTTT
CASRGVGRNTEAFF
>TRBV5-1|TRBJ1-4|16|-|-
TGCGCCAGCAGCTTGAGGTCGCAGGGGTCGGATGGAAAACTGTTTTTT
CASSLRSQGSDGKLFF
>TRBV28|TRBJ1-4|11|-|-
TGTGCCAGCAGTACGTCAACACAACTGTTTTTT
CASSTSTQLFF
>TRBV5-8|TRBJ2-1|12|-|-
TGTGCCAGCAGCTTGGCTCCGGGAGAGCAGTTCTTC
CASSLAPGEQFF
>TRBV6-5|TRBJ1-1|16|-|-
TGTGCCAGCAGTTACCCCGATTCTTGGGCTACAGGAAGAGCTTTCTTT
CASSYPDSWATGRAFF
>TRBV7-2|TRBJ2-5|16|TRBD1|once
TGTGCCAGCAGCTTAGTCCCGGACAGGGGCCAAGAGACCCAGTACTTC
CASSLVPDRGQETQYF
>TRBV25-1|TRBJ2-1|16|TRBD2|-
TGTGCCAGCAGTGATCCTAGCGGGAGTAGCGACAATGAGCAGTTCTTC
CASSDPSGSSDNEQFF
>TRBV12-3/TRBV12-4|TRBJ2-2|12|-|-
TGTGCCAGCACCTTATACACCGGGGAGCTGTTTTTT
CASTLYTGELFF
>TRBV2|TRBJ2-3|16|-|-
TGTGCCAGCAGAAAAGCTAGCTTACCTAGCACAGATACGCAGTATTTT
CASRKASLPSTDTQYF
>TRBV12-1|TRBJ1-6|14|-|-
TGTGCCAGCAGCGCCACAGGGGGCTTTTCACCCCTCCACTTT
CASSATGGFSPLHF
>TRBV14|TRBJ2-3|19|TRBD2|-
TGTGCCAGCAGCCAAGCAGGGGGACTAGCGGGCCACCGCACAGATACGCAGTATTTT
CASSQAGGLAGHRTDTQYF
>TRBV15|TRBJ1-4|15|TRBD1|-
TGTGCCACCAGCACTGGGACAGGGGGGAATGAAAAACTGTTTTTT
CATSTGTGGNEKLFF
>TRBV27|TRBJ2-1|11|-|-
TGTGCCAGCCCTCCCTACAATGAGCAGTTCTTC
CASPPYNEQFF
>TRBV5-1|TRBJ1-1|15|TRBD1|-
TGCGCCAGCAGCCTACCGACAGGGGGTAACACTGAAGCTTTCTTT
CASSLPTGGNTEAFF
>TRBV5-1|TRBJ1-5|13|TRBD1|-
TGCGCCAGCAGCGTGGGAACAGGGGAGCCCCAGCATTTT
CASSVGTGEPQHF
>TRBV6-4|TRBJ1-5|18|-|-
TGTGCCAGCAGCCACCCTGATAAGGGGCGGGCCTTCAATCAGCCCCAGCATTTT
CASSHPDKGRAFNQPQHF
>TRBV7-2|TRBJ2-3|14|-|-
TGTGCCAGCAGCACATTGACTAGTCCGTCTACGCAGTATTTT
CASSTLTSPSTQYF
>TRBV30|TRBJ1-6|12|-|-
TGTGCCTGGGCTTCCAGTTATTCACCCCTCCACTTT
CAWASSYSPLHF
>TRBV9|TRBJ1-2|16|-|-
TGTGCCAGCAGCCCTCCCCCCCCGGGACACAACTATGGCTACACCTTC
CASSPPPPGHNYGYTF
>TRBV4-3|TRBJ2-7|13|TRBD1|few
TGCGCCAGCAGCCGGGACAGGGCCTACGAGCAGTACTTC
CASSRDRAYEQYF
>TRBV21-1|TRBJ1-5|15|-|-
TGTGCCAGCAGCAAAGGGGTTTATAGCAATCAGCCCCAGCATTTT
CASSKGVYSNQPQHF